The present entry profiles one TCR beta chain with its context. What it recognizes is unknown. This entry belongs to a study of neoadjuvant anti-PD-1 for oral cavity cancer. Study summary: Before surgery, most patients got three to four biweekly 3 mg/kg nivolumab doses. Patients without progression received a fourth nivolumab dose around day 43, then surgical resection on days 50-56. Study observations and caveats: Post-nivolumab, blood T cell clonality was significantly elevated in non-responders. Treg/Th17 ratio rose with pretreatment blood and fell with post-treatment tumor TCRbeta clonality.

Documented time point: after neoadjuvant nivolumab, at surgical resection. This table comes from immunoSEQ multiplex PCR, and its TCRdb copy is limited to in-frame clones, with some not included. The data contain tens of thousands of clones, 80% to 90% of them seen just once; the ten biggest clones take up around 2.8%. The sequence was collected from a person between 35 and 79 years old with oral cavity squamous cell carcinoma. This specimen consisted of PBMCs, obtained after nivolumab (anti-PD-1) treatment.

The CDR3 region has the DNA TGTGCCAGTAGGGGGGTGAATAGCAATCAGCCCCAGCATTTT. Translated: CASRGVNSNQPQHF. The chain recombines TRBV19 with TRBJ1-5; D perhaps matches TRBD1 (5 bases). CDR3 length: 14 amino acids. CDR1 and CDR2 (germline): LNHDA, SQIVND (reference sequence). The V end was cut by 6 bases, the J end by 0 bases, with 9 bases between.